The clone carrying this TCR beta chain was observed a few times. CDR3 size: 13 residues. Germline V CDR1 and CDR2: MNHEY, SMNVEV (reference sequence). Germline trimming cut 6 bases from V and 5 bases from J; bases unmatched to any gene: 6. TCRdb's table, derived via immunoSEQ multiplex PCR, lists solely in-frame clones and lacks some. This table holds around 130,000 clones, around nine tenths found once. The sample originates from a study of blood T cell repertoires in COVID-19. The study recruited people aged 18 to 89 years across around 23 US areas. Allocation to cohorts depended on clinical history reported by the participants. Two negative PCRs, clearance, or symptom resolution had been documented for recovered Cohort 3 donors.

The gene calls are TRBV27 and TRBJ2-7; 8 bases line up with TRBD1. The receptor was derived from a woman between 45 and 65 years old who had recovered from COVID-19. The material sequenced was PBMCs or T cells enriched from blood (not recorded which). The CDR3 loop is CASRTTGANEQYF. The DNA of the CDR3 is TGTGCCAGCAGGACGACAGGGGCCAACGAGCAGTACTTC.